The clone carrying this T cell receptor beta chain was counted once. This entry comes from a study of control samples from healthy donors and cancer patients. Clones were sequenced by immunoSEQ multiplex PCR, and TCRdb holds only the in-frame ones, with some missing. The profile shows about 120,000 clones, more than 85% of them singletons. Sequencing input: blood. The clonotype comes from a man in his thirties or forties in good health.

The CDR3: CASRTSGGLTDTQYF. CDR3 coding DNA: TGCGCCAGCAGAACTAGCGGGGGGCTAACAGATACGCAGTATTTT. The chain employs TRBV10-2 and TRBJ2-3; 12 bases are a match to TRBD2. CDR1 WSHSY and CDR2 SAAADI come from the germline V gene. The J segment lost 3 bases and the V segment lost 6 bases, leaving 4 bases of the junction unmatched. The CDR3 consists of 15 residues.